This T cell receptor beta chain was sequenced during a study of T cells in Graves' hyperthyroidism and ophthalmopathy. The CDR3 is made up of 16 amino acids. Germline V gene lookup returns CDR1 SGHRS and CDR2 YFSETQ. Under 3 months was the duration of disease in ophthalmopathy patients, who also had a Clinical Activity Score of at least 3 and a NOSPECS grade of at least 4. Lactation, pregnancy, other autoimmune disease or uncontrolled infection led to exclusion of patients. The TCR beta CDR3 regions underwent amplification using RNA transcripts as the source. The HTBI primer set was used in a first-round RT-PCR of the TCR CDR3. MiXCR was run by TCRdb on the multiplex PCR reads, yielding one entry per CDR3 protein. Of some 300,000 distinct CDR3 sequences in the sample, 15% to 20% were seen once. Comment on this clonotype: The junction departs from the called germline gene at one end, perhaps through a read error.

The rearrangement uses TRBV5-1 and TRBJ2-2; D possibly corresponds to TRBD2 (5 bases). The sequence was obtained from a man aged 50 to 59 with Graves' ophthalmopathy. The sequenced sample was blood. DNA of the CDR3: TGCGCCAGCAGCTTGGACGGTGTGGGTTTCACCGGGGAGTTGTTTTTT. Translated, it gives CASSLDGVGFTGELFF.